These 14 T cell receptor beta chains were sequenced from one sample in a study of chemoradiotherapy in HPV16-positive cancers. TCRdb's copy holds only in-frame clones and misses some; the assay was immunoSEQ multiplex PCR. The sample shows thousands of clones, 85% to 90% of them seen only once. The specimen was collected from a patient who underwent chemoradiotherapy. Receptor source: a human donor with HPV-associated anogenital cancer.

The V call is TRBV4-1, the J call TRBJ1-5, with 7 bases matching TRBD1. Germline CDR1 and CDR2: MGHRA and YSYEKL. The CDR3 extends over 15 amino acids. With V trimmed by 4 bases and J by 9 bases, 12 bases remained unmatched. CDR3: CASSRLQGPPGPQHF. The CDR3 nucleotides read TGCGCCAGCAGCCGGTTACAGGGGCCCCCAGGGCCCCAGCATTTT.

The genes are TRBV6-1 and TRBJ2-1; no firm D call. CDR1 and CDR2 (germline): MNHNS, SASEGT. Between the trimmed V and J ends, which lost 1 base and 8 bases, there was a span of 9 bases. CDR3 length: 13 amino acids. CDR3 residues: CASSEGARDEQFF. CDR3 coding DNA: TGTGCCAGCAGTGAAGGGGCCCGGGATGAGCAGTTCTTC.

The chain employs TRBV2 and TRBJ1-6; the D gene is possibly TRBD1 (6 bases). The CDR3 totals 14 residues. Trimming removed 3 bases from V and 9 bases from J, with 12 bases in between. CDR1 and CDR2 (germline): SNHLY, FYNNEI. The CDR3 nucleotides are TGTGCCAGCAGTGAGGGGGACACCATTTCACCCCTCCACTTT. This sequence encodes CASSEGDTISPLHF.

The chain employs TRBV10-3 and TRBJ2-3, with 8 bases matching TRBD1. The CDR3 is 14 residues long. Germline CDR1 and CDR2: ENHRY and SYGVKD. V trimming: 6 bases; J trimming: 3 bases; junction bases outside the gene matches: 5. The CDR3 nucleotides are TGTGCCATCAGGATTGGACAGGGTACAGATACGCAGTATTTT. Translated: CAIRIGQGTDTQYF.

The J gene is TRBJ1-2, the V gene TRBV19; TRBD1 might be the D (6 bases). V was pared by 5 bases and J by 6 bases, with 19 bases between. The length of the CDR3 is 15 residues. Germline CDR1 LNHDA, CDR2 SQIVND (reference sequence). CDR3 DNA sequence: TGTGCCAGTAGTCGCTTGGCACAGGGAATTGATGGCTACACCTTC. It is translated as CASSRLAQGIDGYTF.

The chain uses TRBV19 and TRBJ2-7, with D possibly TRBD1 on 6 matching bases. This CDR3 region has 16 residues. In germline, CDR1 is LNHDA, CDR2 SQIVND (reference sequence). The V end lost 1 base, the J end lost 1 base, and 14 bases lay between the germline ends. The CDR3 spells CASSIGPGQGSYEQYF. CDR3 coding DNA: TGTGCCAGTAGTATAGGCCCGGGACAAGGTTCCTACGAGCAGTACTTC.

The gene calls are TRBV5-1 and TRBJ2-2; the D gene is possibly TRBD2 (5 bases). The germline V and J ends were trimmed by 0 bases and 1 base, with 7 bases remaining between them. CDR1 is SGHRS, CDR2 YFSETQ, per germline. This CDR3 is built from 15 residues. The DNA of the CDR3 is TGCGCCAGCAGCTTGGACACTAGGAACACCGGGGAGCTGTTTTTT. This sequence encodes CASSLDTRNTGELFF.

The CDR3 bases are TGTGCCAGCAGTCCCACAGGGGGCAACTATGGCTACACCTTC. Protein sequence: CASSPTGGNYGYTF. This sequence joins TRBV28 and TRBJ1-2; 9 bases align to TRBD1. The V gene's germline CDR1 is MDHEN and CDR2 SYDVKM. CDR3 size: 14 residues. The V gene end was trimmed by 5 bases and the J gene end by 2 bases; junction bases not matched to a gene: 3.

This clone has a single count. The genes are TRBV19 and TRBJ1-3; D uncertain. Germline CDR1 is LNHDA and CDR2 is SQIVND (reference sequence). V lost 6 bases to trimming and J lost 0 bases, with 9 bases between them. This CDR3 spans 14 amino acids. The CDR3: CASRHRDSGNTIYF. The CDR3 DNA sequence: TGTGCCAGTAGGCACCGGGACTCTGGAAACACCATATATTTT.

CDR3 sequence (DNA): TGTGCCAGCAGCTTGACCGGGACAAAAGAGACCCAGTACTTC. It is translated as CASSLTGTKETQYF. This chain joins TRBV5-5 and TRBJ2-5, with D tentatively TRBD1 (6 bases). The V gene lost 1 base and the J gene lost 3 bases, with 10 bases spanning the gap. CDR3 length equals 14 residues. Germline V gene data show CDR1 as SGHKS and CDR2 as YYEKEE (reference sequence).

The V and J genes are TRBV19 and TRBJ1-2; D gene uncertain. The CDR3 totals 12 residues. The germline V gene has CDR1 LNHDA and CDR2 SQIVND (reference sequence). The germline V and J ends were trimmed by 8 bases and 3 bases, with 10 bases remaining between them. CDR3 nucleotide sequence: TGTGCCAGTGGCCGGGGAGACTATGGCTACACCTTC. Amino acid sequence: CASGRGDYGYTF.

This chain's CDR3 is CASSLDWGQETQYF. The DNA of the CDR3 is TGTGCCAGCAGCTTAGATTGGGGGCAAGAGACCCAGTACTTC. The chain has TRBV11-2 and TRBJ2-5; the D gene could be TRBD1 or TRBD2 (5 bases each). Germline loops: CDR1 SGHAT, CDR2 FQNNGV. This CDR3 is built from 14 residues. The V end was cut by 0 bases, the J end by 2 bases, with 7 bases between.

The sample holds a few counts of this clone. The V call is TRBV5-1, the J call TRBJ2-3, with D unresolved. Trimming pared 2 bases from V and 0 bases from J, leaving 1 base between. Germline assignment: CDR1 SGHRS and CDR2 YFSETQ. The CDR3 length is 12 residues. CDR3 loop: CASSFSTDTQYF. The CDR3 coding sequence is TGCGCCAGCAGCTTTAGCACAGATACGCAGTATTTT.

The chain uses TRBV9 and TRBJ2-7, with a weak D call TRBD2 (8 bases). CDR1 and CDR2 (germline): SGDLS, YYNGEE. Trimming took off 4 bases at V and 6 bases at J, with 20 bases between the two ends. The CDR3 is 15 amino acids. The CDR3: CASSPGGLGSFEQYF. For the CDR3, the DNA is TGTGCCAGCAGCCCAGGGGGACTAGGATCGTTCGAGCAGTACTTC.